The clone carrying this T cell receptor (beta chain) was detected only once. The data stem from a study of T cell changes during pregnancy in multiple sclerosis. Sequencing was performed with immunoSEQ multiplex PCR; in TCRdb, only in-frame clones are kept and a portion is missing. This repertoire shows fewer than 45,000 clones, 89% found once; its top ten account for 0.65% to 0.95%. This TCR was recovered from a female donor in good health, enrolled as a control in a pregnancy study. Sequenced here: CD4+ T cells from peripheral blood mononuclear cells, sampled after pregnancy.

The CDR3: CASSPPPGGGQPQHF. The CDR3, as DNA: TGTGCCAGCAGTCCCCCGCCAGGGGGCGGTCAGCCCCAGCATTTT. The chain uses TRBV28 and TRBJ1-5, with TRBD1 matching over 8 bases. CDR3 size: 15 residues. The trim removed 5 bases at V and 6 bases at J, leaving 9 bases unmatched. In germline, CDR1 is MDHEN, CDR2 SYDVKM.